At least ten counts were recorded for the clone carrying this TCR beta chain. The sample belongs to a study of regulatory T cells in long-lasting Graves disease. Study overall: Patients with new Graves' disease had used antithyroid drugs below 3 months.

This CDR3 comprises 18 residues. Germline CDR1 is MDHEN and CDR2 is SYDVKM. After removal of 1 base from V and 8 bases from J, the junction contained 16 bases not matched to a gene. For TCR beta, libraries came from iRepertoire HTBI primers and Arm-PCR of CDR3 regions. Original methodology: Taken together, the samples had around 60 TRBV and 13 to 15 TRBJ segments identified. A single record per CDR3 protein comes from TCRdb applying MiXCR to the multiplex PCR reads. The authors' filters were not applied to this entry. The sample lists some 370,000 distinct CDR3 sequences; approximately 12% were seen once. Regarding time point: newly diagnosed GD, antithyroid drugs for less than 3 months. RNA from PBMCs was the source of the TCR library. Diagnoses of Graves' disease were made by American Thyroid Association guidelines. This sample was also put to use in a study of T cells in Graves' hyperthyroidism and ophthalmopathy.

Sequencing was performed on peripheral blood mononuclear cells (PBMCs), taken at new diagnosis, from a patient treated with antithyroid drugs. This sequence was found in a woman aged 18-35 years with Graves disease. This chain uses TRBV28 with TRBJ2-1, with TRBD2 matching 8 bases. The CDR3 loop is CASSLLGLAPKGGYEQFF. The CDR3 DNA is TGTGCCAGCAGTTTATTAGGACTAGCTCCGAAGGGGGGTTATGAGCAGTTCTTC.